This T cell receptor beta chain derives from a study of beta chain features in type 1 diabetes (dated by TCRdb to the late 2010s). About the investigation overall: Mean age, gender distribution, total cell number and subset yield did not differ between patients and healthy donors. A total of about 100,000,000 sorted cells were examined across all samples, and RNA yield correlated strongly with the number of cells per subset. In the study, TCRB repertoires of sorted circulating CD4+ T cell subsets from recently diagnosed type 1 diabetes patients were compared with those of matched healthy donors. Regulatory and stem cell-like memory subsets were obtained from only 8 patients and about eight healthy donors, while naive and central memory subsets were obtained from all 28 donors. The paper's findings and limits, for the study overall: HLA sub-analyses involved small numbers of individuals, so any influence of HLA type on TCRB rearrangement remained unresolved. In all four CD4+ subsets, TCRB CDR3 length was moderately but significantly shorter in type 1 diabetes patients. Naive, central memory and regulatory TCRB repertoires appeared to be more similar among patients than among healthy donors. PCR may preferentially amplify shorter templates, but because patient and control samples were amplified and corrected together, any resulting skew would affect both groups equally. Sequencing cDNA rather than genomic DNA could over-represent highly expressing activated cells, although activation and CD3 levels did not differ between groups. At VDJ recombination sites, patients with type 1 diabetes made fewer insertions and deleted more nucleotides, a pattern implying thymic rearrangement abnormalities.

This clone was found a few times. Its antigen is unknown. Base qualities are not provided; no much larger clone lies one nucleotide away. A single peripheral blood draw of 90 to 150 mL on average was collected from each donor into heparinised tubes. Using a panel that included CD45RO, CCR7, CD25, CD127, CD95 and CD27, naive, central memory, regulatory and stem cell-like memory CD4+ T cells were sorted on a BD FACSAria II. All sorted populations exceeded 98% purity. PBMCs were separated immediately by Lymphoprep density gradient centrifugation and were stained directly, without being cultured. So that batch effects would be minimized, each experiment stained and sorted samples in pairs, pairing one healthy donor with one patient. The germline V gene gives CDR1 as MGHRA and CDR2 as YSYEKL. The CDR3, cysteine through phenylalanine, is 18 amino acids long. The retained sequence is limited to the CDR3, 54 bases, with the frame set at the first base. The junction shows trimming of 4 bases on V and 0 bases on J, and the gene matches do not reach 8 bases of it.

All of the isolated RNA was reverse transcribed with the High Capacity cDNA Reverse Transcription Kit, so expressed TCRB transcripts were sequenced. Naive, central memory and regulatory T cell samples underwent deep immunoSEQ sequencing, averaging around 4 million total reads per sample. Sorted cells were lysed in RLT buffer, and RNA was extracted using DNase-treated RNeasy Micro or Mini kits according to cell number. To prevent cross-contamination, every cell subset was processed on its own, while patient and healthy donor samples were processed together. The immunoSEQ multiplex PCR was used to amplify TCRB sequences from cDNA, generating 87-bp fragments that spanned the CDR3 region. Sequencing of the amplicons was done on the Illumina HiSeq platform. The published analysis was carried out like this. Synthetic template baselines were used to correct PCR bias computationally, reads within Hamming distance 2 were collapsed together, and singletons that could not be merged were discarded. Reads were aligned against IMGT to assign V, D and J genes, CDR3 length and insertions or deletions at six rearrangement sites. Clonotype counts were normalized to sorted cell number within each subset before computing true diversity and Gini coefficients with the tcR R package. The overlap coefficient, calculated on TCRB nucleotide sequences, was used to quantify repertoire sharing. Out-of-frame TCRB sequences from naive cells were analyzed as a proxy for the pre-selection repertoire. Drawn from immuneACCESS, this table holds only the in-frame rearrangements with V and J called that TCRdb kept. Clones are partly lost; checked studies trace under half to an unresolved V gene and leave the rest unexplained. That table supplies the V and J calls and clone size; D and trimming were determined from the DNA. The sample records more than 250,000 clones, 14% to 15% of which are singletons. Together, the top ten hold 0.015% to 0.017% of the sample.

Source material: naive CD4+ T cells from blood. This specimen's cell subset or site label, interpreted: true naive CD4+ T cells. This receptor chain uses TRBV4-1 and TRBJ2-4; the junction holds 11 bases that match TRBD2. This TCR derives from a man younger than 30 with type 1 diabetes. The nucleotides read TGCGCCAGCAGCCCCGGACTAGCGGGCAGTCTAGCCAAAAACATTCAGTACTTC. This gives the protein CASSPGLAGSLAKNIQYF.